The T cell receptor (beta chain) described here comes from a study of OX40 agonist ivuxolimab in advanced cancers. Study summary: With a range of roughly 20 to 80, age averaged 60 years, and 75% to 90% were male. Study-level findings and limits: The antigen specificity of the peripheral T cells (those that were expanded) was not determined. Fewer expanded clones were found on average in CD4+ than in CD8+ T cells.

CDR1 and CDR2 (germline): SGHDN, FVKESK. This CDR3 has 17 amino acids. The V and J ends lost 4 bases and 1 base respectively, with 14 bases between them. Prior autoimmune disease or systemic immunosuppression barred patients. Generated by immunoSEQ multiplex PCR, the TCRdb table keeps only in-frame clones and is missing some. The sample holds some 74,000 clones, approximately 88% seen once. To note about this clone: The antigen remains undetermined.

The chain joins TRBV14 to TRBJ2-6; D might be TRBD2 (6 bases). The sequences come from CD4+ or CD8+ T cells sorted from blood, collected in a trial of the OX40 agonist ivuxolimab. The TCR originated in an adult with an advanced solid tumor such as melanoma, head and neck, liver or kidney cancer. CDR3 DNA sequence: TGTGCCAGCAGCCCTCCGGAGGGTCGGTCTGGGGCCAACGTCCTGACTTTC. Translation gives CASSPPEGRSGANVLTF. Drawing the rest from reference TRBV14 and TRBJ2-6, the complete variable domain is EAGVTQFPSHSVIEKGQTVTLRCDPISGHDNLYWYRRVMGKEIKFLLHFVKESKQDESGMPNNRFLAERTGGTYSTLKVQPAELEDSGVYFCASSPPEGRSGANVLTFGAGSRLTVL.